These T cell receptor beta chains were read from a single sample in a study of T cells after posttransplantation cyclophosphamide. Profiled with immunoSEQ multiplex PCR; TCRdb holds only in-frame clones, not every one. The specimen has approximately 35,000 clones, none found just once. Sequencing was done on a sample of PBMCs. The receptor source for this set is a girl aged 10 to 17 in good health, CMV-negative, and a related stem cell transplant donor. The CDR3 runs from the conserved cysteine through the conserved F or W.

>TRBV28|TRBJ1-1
CASKSGQTGSSRAFF
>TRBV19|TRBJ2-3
CASTWPGTDTQYF
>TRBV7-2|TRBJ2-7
CASSHGNGPYEQYF
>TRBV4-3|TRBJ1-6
CASSQKIGQGRASPLHF
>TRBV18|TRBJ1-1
CASSPPVSGLNTEAFF
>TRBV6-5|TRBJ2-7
CASSYGWTDSYEQYF
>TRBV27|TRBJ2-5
CASSISGLRQETQYF
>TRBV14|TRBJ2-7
CASSQDPREQYF
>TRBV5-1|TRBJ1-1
CASSFWSRNTEAFF
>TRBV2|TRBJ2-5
CASRKDFWRKETQYF
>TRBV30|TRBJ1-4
CAWTPKQGMLFF
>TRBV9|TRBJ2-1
CASNPSGGDGAYNEQFF
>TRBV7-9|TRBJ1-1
CASSLANAVNTEAFF
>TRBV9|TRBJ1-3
CASSATTGTGNTIYF
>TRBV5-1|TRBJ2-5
CASSLDRGHETQYF
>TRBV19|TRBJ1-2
CASSIGWTGDSNYGYTF
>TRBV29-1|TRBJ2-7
CSVEVGQVYEQYF
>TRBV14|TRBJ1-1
CASSQQRSTEAFF
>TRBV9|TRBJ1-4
CASSSYPPTNEKLFF
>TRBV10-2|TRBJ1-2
CASSDYDTLYYGYTF
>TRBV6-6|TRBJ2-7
CASRLGTSGSLEQYF
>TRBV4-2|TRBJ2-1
CASSDSGASYNEQFF
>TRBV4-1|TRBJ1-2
CASSPQGQGWTTYGYTF
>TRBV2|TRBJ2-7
CASSPRQGDPQYF
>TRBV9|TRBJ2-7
CASTPGQVSYEQYF
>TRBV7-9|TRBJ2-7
CASSPLGYEQYF
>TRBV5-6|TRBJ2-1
CASSPSSGGLIEQFF
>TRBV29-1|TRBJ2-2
CSVGLANTGELFF
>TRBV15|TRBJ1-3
CATSRGPGGSGNTIYF
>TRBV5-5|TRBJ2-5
CASSFSGSGETQYF
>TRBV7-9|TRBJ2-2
CASSLTGDQRELFF
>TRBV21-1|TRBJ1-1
CASTVLQGVTEAFF
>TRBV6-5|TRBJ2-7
CASRFLRRGDEQYF
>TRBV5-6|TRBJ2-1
CASSLLAGTYNEQFF
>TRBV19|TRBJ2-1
CASSIAQAGEQFF
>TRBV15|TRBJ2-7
CATGDGTAPNEQYF
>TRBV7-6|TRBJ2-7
CASSLARGNEQYF
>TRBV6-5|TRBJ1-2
CASRPPGSYGYTF
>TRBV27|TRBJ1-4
CASSLATAGGEKLFF
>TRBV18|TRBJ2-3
CASSPGQGIPTDTQYF
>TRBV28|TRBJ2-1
CASRPRIGDNEQFF
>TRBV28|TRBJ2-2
CASSRLAGGTGELFF
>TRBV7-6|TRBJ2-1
CASSLGRGGRSYNEQFF
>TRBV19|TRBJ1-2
CASTHDRDYGYTF
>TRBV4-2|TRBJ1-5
CASSQKTGTGDQPQHF
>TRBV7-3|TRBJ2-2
CASSSLRGLAENTGELFF
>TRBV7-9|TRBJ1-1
CASSPRQGSTEAFF
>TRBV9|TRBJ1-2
CASSGGPRTGSYGYTF
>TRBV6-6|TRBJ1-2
CASSRDSYYGYTF
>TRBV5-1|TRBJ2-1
CASSRELADPYNEQFF
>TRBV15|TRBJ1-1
CATSTSPRDTEAFF
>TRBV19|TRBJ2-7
CASSGGRETYEQYF
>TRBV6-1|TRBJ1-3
CAGGWGFGNTIYF
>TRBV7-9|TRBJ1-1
CASSLILGQGELAFF
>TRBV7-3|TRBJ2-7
CASSRTSTSGSSSEQYF